The 25 T cell receptor beta chains listed next were all sequenced from one sample in a study of T cell changes during pregnancy in multiple sclerosis (dated by TCRdb to between 2018 and 2021). The library was made by the immunoSEQ multiplex PCR assay. Entries here come from immuneACCESS through TCRdb and include only in-frame sequences with V and J called. Some clones fail to appear in such tables; in the studies checked, an unresolved V gene covers under half of the shortfall, and the cause of the remainder is unknown. The sample table contains some 20,000 clones; only one count was recorded for about 89% of them. The ten largest make up over 0.55% of the sample. This specimen was CD4+ T cells from peripheral blood mononuclear cells, taken in the third trimester of pregnancy. The receptors derive from a female donor in good health, enrolled as a control in a pregnancy study.

The chain uses TRBV14 and TRBJ2-3, with 10 bases that match TRBD2. Germline V gene sequence: CDR1 SGHDN, CDR2 FVKESK. Trimming at V came to 4 bases and at J to 6 bases, leaving 13 bases not matched to a gene. The CDR3 contains 17 residues. The CDR3 here is CASSPPHRTSGGDTQYF. The CDR3 region has the DNA TGTGCCAGCAGCCCTCCTCACAGGACTAGCGGCGGGGATACGCAGTATTTT.

To note about this clone: A read error may produce the germline difference seen at one junction end. The chain recombines TRBV18 with TRBJ2-3; tentative D call: TRBD2 (6 bases). Germline V lookup: CDR1 KGHSH, CDR2 LQKENI. The CDR3 totals 12 residues. The CDR3 sequence is CASSTSTDTQYF. The CDR3 nucleotides are TGTGCCAGCTCCACTAGCACCGATACGCAGTATTTT.

The V call is TRBV19, the J call TRBJ2-1, with TRBD2 matching 13 bases. CDR1 and CDR2 from the germline V gene are LNHDA and SQIVND (reference sequence). There are 15 residues in the CDR3. After removal of 4 bases from V and 9 bases from J, the junction contained 6 bases not matched to a gene. In DNA form, the CDR3 reads TGTGCCAGTAGTAGGACTAGCGGGAGTATGGTTGAGCAGTTCTTC. The encoded protein is CASSRTSGSMVEQFF.

This clone was found a few times. This rearrangement joins TRBV30 to TRBJ2-7; 11 positions match TRBD1. Germline V gives CDR1 GTSNPN, CDR2 SVGIG (reference sequence). The CDR3 consists of 15 residues. J gave up 2 bases and V 3 bases, and 6 bases lay outside the gene matches. In DNA form, the CDR3 reads TGTGCCTGGAGCCCTGTGGGACAGGGGGCCTACGAGCAGTACTTC. Its translation: CAWSPVGQGAYEQYF.

The genes are TRBV18 and TRBJ2-7; no definite D call. V was clipped by 4 bases and J by 6 bases, with 19 bases between them. The CDR3 extends over 15 amino acids. Germline CDR1 and CDR2: KGHSH and LQKENI. Here the CDR3 reads CASSRPSGSLSEQYF. The DNA for the CDR3 is TGTGCCAGCTCACGACCATCCGGGTCTCTTAGCGAGCAGTACTTC.

V is TRBV18 and J is TRBJ2-7; D might be TRBD1 (5 bases). Germline CDR1 KGHSH, CDR2 LQKENI. The CDR3 spans 12 residues. The V end was cut by 4 bases, the J end by 7 bases, with 11 bases between. The CDR3 DNA reads as TGTGCCAGCTCACAAGCAGGGTGGGAGCAGTACTTC. Its protein product is CASSQAGWEQYF.

This chain uses TRBV7-3 with TRBJ2-2, with 9 positions matching TRBD2. CDR1 and CDR2 from the germline V gene are SGHTA and FQGTGA. The CDR3 runs 17 residues. With V trimmed by 4 bases and J by 1 base, 7 bases remained unmatched. The CDR3 region has the DNA TGTGCCAGCAGCTCGCTCCCAGCGGGAGGGAACACCGGGGAGCTGTTTTTT. Residues: CASSSLPAGGNTGELFF.

The rearrangement links TRBV7-9 to TRBJ1-3; 10 bases are a match to TRBD1. With 5 bases clipped from V and 3 bases from J, the junction kept 4 bases outside the gene matches. Germline assignment: CDR1 SEHNR and CDR2 FQNEAQ (reference sequence). The CDR3 consists of 15 residues. CDR3 nucleotide sequence: TGTGCCAGCAGCGGACAGGGGGATTTTGGAAACACCATATATTTT. Encoded protein: CASSGQGDFGNTIYF.

V and J are TRBV27 and TRBJ2-2; 10 bases agree with TRBD2. The CDR3 is 16 amino acids. V was clipped by 3 bases and J by 8 bases; unmatched bases: 9. Germline V gene sequence: CDR1 MNHEY, CDR2 SMNVEV (reference sequence). CDR3 in amino acids: CASSLGLAGASGELFF. DNA of the CDR3: TGTGCCAGCAGTTTGGGTCTAGCGGGAGCTTCGGGGGAGCTGTTTTTT.

The chain has TRBV18 and TRBJ2-2; D may be TRBD1 (6 bases). V was cut by 6 bases and J by 2 bases, with 16 bases left in between. Germline loops: CDR1 KGHSH, CDR2 LQKENI. This CDR3 comprises 16 residues. The CDR3 DNA sequence: TGTGCCAGCTCTCCTGACAGGACTTCTAACACCGGGGAGCTGTTTTTT. Its translation is CASSPDRTSNTGELFF.

This chain links TRBV25-1 with TRBJ1-4; D is unclear. The germline V gene has CDR1 MGHDK and CDR2 SYGVNS. The V gene lost 0 bases and the J gene lost 8 bases, with 13 bases spanning the gap. This CDR3 spans 15 amino acids. DNA for the CDR3: TGTGCCAGCAGTGAATATTCGGTCGAGGGCGAAAAACTGTTTTTT. Translating gives CASSEYSVEGEKLFF.

This chain links TRBV9 with TRBJ1-5; D ambiguous. This CDR3 contains 13 residues. Germline assignment: CDR1 SGDLS and CDR2 YYNGEE. V lost 3 bases, J lost 13 bases, and 17 bases lay in between. The chain's CDR3 is CASSANSSRRQHF. The CDR3 region has the DNA TGTGCCAGCAGCGCCAACTCCTCCCGGAGGCAGCATTTT.

V is TRBV6-1 and J is TRBJ2-1; TRBD2 is a possible D gene (6 bases). The germline CDR1 and CDR2 sequences are MNHNS and SASEGT. Trimming left V 6 bases short and J 4 bases short, with 16 bases between. This CDR3 has 15 residues. CDR3 DNA sequence: TGTGCCAGCAGAGAGACTACCGGAGGGTACAATGAGCAGTTCTTC. This gives the protein CASRETTGGYNEQFF.

The chain links TRBV5-4 to TRBJ1-6; TRBD1 aligns across 9 bases. The CDR3 length is 16 residues. Germline CDR1 and CDR2: SGHNT and YYREEE (reference sequence). The ends lost 0 bases at V and 10 bases at J; junction bases unmatched: 8. Written as DNA, the CDR3 is TGTGCCAGCAGCTTGGCGGGACAGGGTGGGGAATCACCCCTCCACTTT. Its translation: CASSLAGQGGESPLHF.

The rearrangement joins TRBV6-5 to TRBJ1-2; TRBD1 might be the D (6 bases). The CDR3 is 16 amino acids. Germline V lookup: CDR1 MNHEY, CDR2 SVGAGI. Deletions cut 0 bases from V and 4 bases from J, with 15 bases between. CDR3 coding DNA: TGTGCCAGCAGTTACTCGTCTGGGGGCGTAGGCTATGGCTACACCTTC. The encoded protein is CASSYSSGGVGYGYTF.

This sequence joins TRBV29-1 and TRBJ2-7; weak D call: TRBD2 (8 bases). Germline loops: CDR1 SQVTM, CDR2 ANQGSEA. The CDR3 is 21 residues long. V lost 5 bases to trimming and J lost 2 bases, with 37 bases between them. The DNA of the CDR3 is TGCAGCGTTACTCCCGCTCAGGGGGGTACTAGCGGTGGGGGCCCAACCTACGAGCAGTACTTC. This gives the protein CSVTPAQGGTSGGGPTYEQYF.

The gene calls are TRBV7-2 and TRBJ1-3, with D uncertain. The germline V gene encodes CDR1 SGHTA and CDR2 FQGNSA. The V gene lost 1 base and the J gene lost 0 bases, with 7 bases spanning the gap. The CDR3 is 15 residues long. The CDR3 DNA reads TGTGCCAGCAGCTTAGACGGGAGCTCTGGAAACACCATATATTTT. This sequence encodes CASSLDGSSGNTIYF.

The chain joins TRBV6-5 to TRBJ1-2; maybe TRBD1 (5 bases). CDR3 length: 13 residues. Germline lookup yields CDR1 MNHEY and CDR2 SVGAGI. V was pared by 5 bases and J by 3 bases, with 10 bases between. CDR3 protein: CASSRQSHYGYTF. Here the CDR3 DNA reads TGTGCCAGCAGTCGACAGTCCCACTATGGCTACACCTTC.

The rearrangement links TRBV6-6 to TRBJ1-2; 7 nucleotides align to TRBD1. The V segment lost 2 bases and the J segment 8 bases; nucleotides outside the gene matches: 11. The CDR3 has 15 amino acids. Germline V gives CDR1 MNHNY, CDR2 SVGAGI (reference sequence). CDR3: CASSYTGADLGGYTF. The CDR3, as DNA: TGTGCCAGCAGTTACACAGGGGCAGACTTGGGGGGCTACACCTTC.

This sequence joins TRBV6-5 and TRBJ1-6; 7 bases are shared with TRBD1. Trimming at V came to 7 bases and at J to 9 bases, leaving 12 bases not matched to a gene. Germline V CDR1 and CDR2: MNHEY, SVGAGI. CDR3 size: 15 residues. In DNA form, the CDR3 reads TGTGCCAGCAACACAGGGGAAGGCTTTAGTTCACCCCTCCACTTT. Residues: CASNTGEGFSSPLHF.

The CDR3: CASSGNTDTQYF. The CDR3 coding sequence is TGTGCCAGTAGTGGCAACACAGATACGCAGTATTTT. This chain joins TRBV19 and TRBJ2-3; D is unclear. Trimming took 5 bases from V and 2 from J, leaving 5 bases between them. The germline CDR1 and CDR2 sequences are LNHDA and SQIVND (reference sequence). The CDR3 loop spans 12 amino acids.

V gene TRBV28 combines with J gene TRBJ1-3; D is ambiguous. The length of the CDR3 is 14 residues. Trimming took 1 base from V and 2 from J, leaving 6 bases between them. In germline, CDR1 is MDHEN, CDR2 SYDVKM. CDR3 amino acids: CASSLLTPGNTIYF. The CDR3 DNA is TGTGCCAGCAGTTTATTAACACCTGGAAACACCATATATTTT.

The sample holds a few counts of this clone. This rearrangement joins TRBV9 to TRBJ1-6; 9 positions match TRBD1. Trimming removed 7 bases from V and 11 bases from J; junction bases left unmatched: 10. Germline CDR1 reads SGDLS; CDR2 reads YYNGEE. This CDR3 has 14 residues. Here the CDR3 DNA reads TGTGCCAGCTCCAACAGGGGGCTAAACACACCCCTCCACTTT. Translated, it gives CASSNRGLNTPLHF.

The chain couples TRBV25-1 to TRBJ2-3; no definite D call. The CDR3 is 13 amino acids. Germline loops: CDR1 MGHDK, CDR2 SYGVNS. Trimming removed 6 bases at V and 2 bases at J, with 9 bases between. The CDR3 reads CASRQEITDTQYF. The DNA of the CDR3 is TGTGCCAGCAGGCAGGAAATCACAGATACGCAGTATTTT.

The rearrangement joins TRBV5-1 to TRBJ2-2; D not resolved. Trimming left V 2 bases short and J 7 bases short, with 6 bases between. This CDR3 contains 12 residues. CDR1 is SGHRS, CDR2 YFSETQ, per germline. CDR3 DNA: TGCGCCAGCAGCTTCGGAGTCGGGGAGCTGTTTTTT. It translates to CASSFGVGELFF.